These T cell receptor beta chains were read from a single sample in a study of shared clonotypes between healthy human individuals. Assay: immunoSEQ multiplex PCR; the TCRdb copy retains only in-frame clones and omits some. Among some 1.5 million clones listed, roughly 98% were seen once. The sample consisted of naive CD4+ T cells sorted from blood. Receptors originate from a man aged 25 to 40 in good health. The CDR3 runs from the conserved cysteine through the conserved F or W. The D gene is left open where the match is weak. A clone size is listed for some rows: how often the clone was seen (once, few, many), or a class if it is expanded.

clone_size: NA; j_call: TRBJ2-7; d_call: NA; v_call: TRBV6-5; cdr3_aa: CASRSANEQYF; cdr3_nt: TGTGCCAGCAGGTCAGCCAACGAGCAGTACTTC
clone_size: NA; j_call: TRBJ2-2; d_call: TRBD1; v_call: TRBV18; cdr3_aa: CASSPGTGRTGELFF; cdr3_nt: TGTGCCAGCTCACCAGGGACAGGGCGCACCGGGGAGCTGTTTTTT
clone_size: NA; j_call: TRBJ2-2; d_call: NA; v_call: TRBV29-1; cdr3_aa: CSPYRAGELFF; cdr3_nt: TGCAGCCCATACAGGGCCGGGGAGCTGTTTTTT
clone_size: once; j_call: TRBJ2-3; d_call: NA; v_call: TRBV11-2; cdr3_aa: CASSLVIRTQYF; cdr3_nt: TGTGCCAGCAGCTTAGTTATCAGAACGCAGTATTTT
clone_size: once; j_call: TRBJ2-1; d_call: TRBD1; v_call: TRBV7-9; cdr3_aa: CASSLVGGTGSYNEQFF; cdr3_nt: TGTGCCAGCAGCTTAGTGGGGGGGACAGGGTCCTACAATGAGCAGTTCTTC
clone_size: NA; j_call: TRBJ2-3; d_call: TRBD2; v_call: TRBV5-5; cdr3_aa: CASSPDAVAGVRSPDTQYF; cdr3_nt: TGTGCCAGCAGCCCCGACGCGGTAGCGGGAGTAAGGAGCCCAGATACGCAGTATTTT
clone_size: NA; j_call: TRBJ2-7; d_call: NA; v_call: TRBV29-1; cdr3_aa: CSVEGGTYEQYF; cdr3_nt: TGCAGCGTTGAAGGGGGAACCTACGAGCAGTACTTC
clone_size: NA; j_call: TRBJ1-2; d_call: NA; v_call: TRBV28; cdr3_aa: CASSKARPRRGYTF; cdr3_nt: TGTGCCAGCAGCAAAGCCAGGCCCCGCAGGGGCTACACCTTC
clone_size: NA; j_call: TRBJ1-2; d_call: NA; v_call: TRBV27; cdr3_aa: CASSLRPSYGYTF; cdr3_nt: TGTGCCAGCAGTTTACGGCCCTCCTATGGCTACACCTTC
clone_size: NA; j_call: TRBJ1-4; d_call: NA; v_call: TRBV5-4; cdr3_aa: CASSLGARSATNEKLFF; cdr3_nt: TGTGCCAGCAGCTTGGGGGCCAGGAGTGCAACTAATGAAAAACTGTTTTTT
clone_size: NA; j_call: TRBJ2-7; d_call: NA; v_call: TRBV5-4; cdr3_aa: CASSLEVAAYEQYF; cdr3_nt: TGTGCCAGCAGCTTGGAGGTCGCCGCCTACGAGCAGTACTTC
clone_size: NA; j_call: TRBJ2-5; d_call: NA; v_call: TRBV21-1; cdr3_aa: CASSKEGQGGGLETQYF; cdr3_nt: TGTGCCAGCAGCAAAGAGGGGCAGGGGGGAGGTTTAGAGACCCAGTACTTC
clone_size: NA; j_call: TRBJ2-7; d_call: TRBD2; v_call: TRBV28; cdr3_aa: CASSPSGLAGGGRAYEQYF; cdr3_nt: TGTGCCAGCAGTCCGAGTGGACTAGCGGGAGGGGGCCGGGCCTACGAGCAGTACTTC
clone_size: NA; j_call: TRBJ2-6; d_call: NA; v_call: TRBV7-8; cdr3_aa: CASSLGSAGANVLTF; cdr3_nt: TGTGCCAGCAGCTTGGGCTCTGCTGGGGCCAACGTCCTGACTTTC
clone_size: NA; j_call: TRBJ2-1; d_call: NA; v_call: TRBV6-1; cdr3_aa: CASSEVGRDDEQFF; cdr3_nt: TGTGCCAGCAGTGAAGTAGGCAGGGACGATGAGCAGTTCTTC
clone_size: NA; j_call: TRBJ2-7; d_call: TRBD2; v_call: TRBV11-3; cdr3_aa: CASSLSGGEQYF; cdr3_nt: TGTGCCAGCAGCTTATCGGGGGGCGAGCAGTACTTC
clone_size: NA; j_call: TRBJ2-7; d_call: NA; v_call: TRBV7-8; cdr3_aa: CASSRSGRGEQYF; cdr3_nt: TGTGCCAGCAGCCGCAGCGGTCGGGGGGAGCAGTACTTC
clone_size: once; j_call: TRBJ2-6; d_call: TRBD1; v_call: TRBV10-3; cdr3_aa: CAIWGTVSGANVLTF; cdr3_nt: TGTGCCATCTGGGGGACAGTGTCTGGGGCCAACGTCCTGACTTTC
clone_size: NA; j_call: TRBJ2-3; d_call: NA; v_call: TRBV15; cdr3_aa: CATLGHTQYF; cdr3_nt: TGTGCCACCCTCGGCCATACGCAGTATTTT
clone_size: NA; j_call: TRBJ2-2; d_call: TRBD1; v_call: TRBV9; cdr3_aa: CASSVGPGQGAAGELFF; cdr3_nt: TGTGCCAGCAGCGTAGGCCCGGGACAGGGGGCCGCCGGGGAGCTGTTTTTT
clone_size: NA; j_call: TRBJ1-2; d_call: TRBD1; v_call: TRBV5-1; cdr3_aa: CASNAEGGRGYGYTF; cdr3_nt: TGCGCCAGCAACGCAGAAGGGGGCCGGGGCTATGGCTACACCTTC
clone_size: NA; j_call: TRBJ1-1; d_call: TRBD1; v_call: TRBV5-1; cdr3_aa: CASSLLTGRGTEAFF; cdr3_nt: TGCGCCAGCAGCTTGTTGACAGGGAGAGGGACTGAAGCTTTCTTT
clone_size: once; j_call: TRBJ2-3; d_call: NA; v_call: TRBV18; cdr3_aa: CASSQSRTDTQYF; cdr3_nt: TGTGCCAGCTCACAATCGAGAACAGATACGCAGTATTTT
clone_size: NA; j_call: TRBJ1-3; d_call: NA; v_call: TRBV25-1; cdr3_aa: CASSENWGAGNTIYF; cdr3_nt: TGTGCCAGCAGTGAAAACTGGGGGGCTGGAAACACCATATATTTT
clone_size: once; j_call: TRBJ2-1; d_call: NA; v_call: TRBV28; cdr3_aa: CASSFLGTNREQFF; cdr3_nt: TGTGCCAGCAGTTTCCTCGGGACCAATCGGGAGCAGTTCTTC
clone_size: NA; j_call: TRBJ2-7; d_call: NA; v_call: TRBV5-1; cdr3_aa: CASSLAFGVRAHEQYF; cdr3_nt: TGCGCCAGCAGCTTGGCTTTTGGGGTCAGGGCCCACGAGCAGTACTTC
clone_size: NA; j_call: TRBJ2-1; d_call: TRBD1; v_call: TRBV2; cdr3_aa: CASSRRDRVGYEQFF; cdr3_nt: TGTGCCAGCAGCAGGCGGGACAGGGTAGGGTATGAGCAGTTCTTC
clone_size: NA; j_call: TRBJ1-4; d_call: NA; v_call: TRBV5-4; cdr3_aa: CASSLRGEKLFF; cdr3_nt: TGTGCCAGCAGCTTGAGGGGAGAAAAACTGTTTTTT
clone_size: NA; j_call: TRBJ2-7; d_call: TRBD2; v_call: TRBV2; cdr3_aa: CASNQPPRTSGRHEQYF; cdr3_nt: TGTGCCAGCAACCAACCGCCGCGGACTAGCGGGAGGCACGAGCAGTACTTC
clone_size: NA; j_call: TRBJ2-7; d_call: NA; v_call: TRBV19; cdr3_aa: CASSKGGGVSSYEQYF; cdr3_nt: TGTGCCAGTAGTAAGGGTGGGGGAGTGAGCTCCTACGAGCAGTACTTC
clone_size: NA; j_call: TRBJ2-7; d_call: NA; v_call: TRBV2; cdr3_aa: CASTQGWDEQYF; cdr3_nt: TGTGCCAGCACCCAGGGCTGGGACGAGCAGTACTTC
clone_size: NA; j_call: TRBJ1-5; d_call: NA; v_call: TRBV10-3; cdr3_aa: CAISVRDDQPQHF; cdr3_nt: TGTGCCATCAGTGTCAGGGATGATCAGCCCCAGCATTTT
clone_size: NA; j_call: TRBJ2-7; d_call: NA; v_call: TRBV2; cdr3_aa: CASTETATAYEQYF; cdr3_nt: TGTGCCAGCACCGAAACCGCGACAGCCTACGAGCAGTACTTC
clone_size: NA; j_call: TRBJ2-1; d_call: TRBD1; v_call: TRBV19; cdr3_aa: CATLGGQADNEQFF; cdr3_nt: TGTGCCACCTTGGGGGGACAGGCCGACAATGAGCAGTTCTTC
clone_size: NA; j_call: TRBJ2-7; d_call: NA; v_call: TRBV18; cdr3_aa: CASSPLSPYEQYF; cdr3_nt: TGTGCCAGCTCACCACTTAGCCCCTACGAGCAGTACTTC
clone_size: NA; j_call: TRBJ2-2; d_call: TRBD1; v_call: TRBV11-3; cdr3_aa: CASSLGDRNTGELFF; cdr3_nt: TGTGCCAGCAGCTTAGGGGACAGGAACACCGGGGAGCTGTTTTTT
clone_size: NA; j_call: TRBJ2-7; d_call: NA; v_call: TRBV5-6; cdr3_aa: CASSLRDSYEQYF; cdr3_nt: TGTGCCAGCAGCTTGAGAGACAGCTACGAGCAGTACTTC
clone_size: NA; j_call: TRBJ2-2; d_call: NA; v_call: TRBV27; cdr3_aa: CASSLSPFPLNTGELFF; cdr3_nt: TGTGCCAGCAGTCTTTCCCCTTTTCCCTTGAACACCGGGGAGCTGTTTTTT
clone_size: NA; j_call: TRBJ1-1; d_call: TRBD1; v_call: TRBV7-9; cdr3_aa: CASSGSGTANTEAFF; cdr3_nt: TGTGCCAGCAGCGGTTCCGGGACAGCGAACACTGAAGCTTTCTTT
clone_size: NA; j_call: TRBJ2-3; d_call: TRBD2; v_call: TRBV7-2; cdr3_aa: CASSRHSGSSVDTQYF; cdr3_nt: TGTGCCAGCAGCCGCCACAGCGGGAGTTCTGTGGATACGCAGTATTTT
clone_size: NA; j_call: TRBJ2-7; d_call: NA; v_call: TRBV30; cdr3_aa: CAWGSYEQYF; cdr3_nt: TGTGCCTGGGGTTCCTACGAGCAGTACTTC